This record covers a single T cell receptor (beta chain). Its antigen is unknown. A much larger clone lies one base from this, so it may be a read error. Full-length variable regions came from constant-region reverse primers plus semi-nested Nested Universal Primer A PCR. Via MiXCR, TCRdb re-called the 5' RACE reads, giving one row per CDR3 protein. The sample records about 62,000 distinct CDR3 sequences, under 35% being singletons. The CDR3 runs to 14 residues. Germline CDR1 and CDR2: SQVTM and ANQGSEA. Study observations and caveats: Tumor memory CD4+ T cell TCR gene usage clustered with blood and lymph node memory CD4+ cells and lymph node naive CD4+ cells.

The gene calls are TRBV29-1 and TRBJ2-1, with 13 bases fitting TRBD2. This TCR was sampled from a female donor with breast cancer. The source material was tumor-infiltrating naive CD4+ T cells sorted from the breast tumor. Subset reported: naive CD4+ T cells, CD4+CD45RA+CD25-. CDR3 in amino acids: CGASLAGGNNEQFF. As DNA, the CDR3 is TGCGGCGCCTCACTAGCGGGAGGGAACAATGAGCAGTTCTTC.